The 17 T cell receptor beta chains reported below all come from one sample, sequenced in a study of T cell changes during pregnancy in multiple sclerosis. Produced via immunoSEQ multiplex PCR; TCRdb's table is partial and in-frame only. This sample has 85,000 to 130,000 clones, with roughly nine tenths found just once. This specimen was peripheral blood, taken before pregnancy. All receptors come from a female donor with multiple sclerosis, enrolled in a pregnancy study.

The J gene is TRBJ2-1, the V gene TRBV5-1; TRBD1 matches 8 bases. CDR3 length: 14 amino acids. The V gene end was trimmed by 5 bases and the J gene end by 2 bases; junction bases not matched to a gene: 3. Germline lookup yields CDR1 SGHRS and CDR2 YFSETQ. Here the CDR3 DNA reads TGCGCCAGCAGGAGGACAGGGACCTACAATGAGCAGTTCTTC. It encodes CASRRTGTYNEQFF.

The V call is TRBV19, the J call TRBJ2-2, with D perhaps matching TRBD1 (8 bases). The CDR3 runs 18 residues. Trimming took off 4 bases at V and 6 bases at J, with 24 bases between the two ends. Germline-derived CDR1 and CDR2 are LNHDA and SQIVND (reference sequence). CDR3 region: CASSTHQQGGVSPGELFF. In DNA, the CDR3 is TGTGCCAGTAGTACACATCAACAGGGGGGGGTTTCGCCCGGGGAGCTGTTTTTT.

The chain recombines TRBV7-9 with TRBJ2-1, with 7 bases that match TRBD1. There are 15 residues in the CDR3. The germline V gene has CDR1 SEHNR and CDR2 FQNEAQ (reference sequence). V was clipped by 1 base and J by 6 bases; unmatched bases: 6. The DNA for the CDR3 is TGTGCCAGCAGCTTAGGCCAGGGGGTTACCAATGAGCAGTTCTTC. Its protein is CASSLGQGVTNEQFF.

The chain has TRBV6-1 and TRBJ1-5; 8 bases align to TRBD1. V lost 5 bases and J lost 5; bases outside the gene matches: 2. Germline V gives CDR1 MNHNS, CDR2 SASEGT. The CDR3 consists of 13 residues. The CDR3 sequence is CASSQGADQPQHF. The CDR3 DNA sequence: TGTGCCAGCAGTCAGGGGGCCGATCAGCCCCAGCATTTT.

The chain combines TRBV28 with TRBJ1-6; TRBD1 might be the D (5 bases). Between the trimmed V and J ends, which lost 7 bases and 7 bases, there was a span of 17 bases. Germline V gene lookup returns CDR1 MDHEN and CDR2 SYDVKM. This CDR3 spans 15 amino acids. CDR3: CASTPREGANSPLHF. The CDR3 bases are TGTGCCAGCACCCCGCGCGAAGGGGCGAATTCACCCCTCCACTTT. The full variable domain, in which reference TRBV28 and TRBJ1-6 provide the parts outside the CDR3, is DVKVTQSSRYLVKRTGEKVFLECVQDMDHENMFWYRQDPGLGLRLIYFSYDVKMKEKGDIPEGYSVSREKKERFSLILESASTNQTSMYLCASTPREGANSPLHFGNGTRLTVT.

The chain couples TRBV27 to TRBJ2-1, with 10 bases lining up with TRBD2. Germline V lookup: CDR1 MNHEY, CDR2 SMNVEV (reference sequence). J was trimmed by 6 bases and V by 5 bases; bases with no gene match: 10. The CDR3 runs to 16 residues. The chain's CDR3 is CASSLLLAGSVNEQFF. CDR3 DNA: TGTGCCAGCAGTCTTTTACTAGCGGGATCGGTCAATGAGCAGTTCTTC.

The chain carries TRBV4-3 and TRBJ1-1, with D possibly being TRBD1 (6 bases). The CDR3 contains 14 residues. The V end was cut by 2 bases, the J end by 0 bases, with 7 bases between. Germline CDR1 is LGHNA and CDR2 is YSLEER. CDR3 sequence: CASSQYRVNTEAFF. CDR3 bases: TGCGCCAGCAGCCAATACAGGGTGAACACTGAAGCTTTCTTT.

J is TRBJ2-3 and V is TRBV9; weak D call: TRBD1 (5 bases). The CDR3 is 15 amino acids. Trimming took off 0 bases at V and 2 bases at J, with 10 bases between the two ends. From germline, CDR1 is SGDLS and CDR2 YYNGEE. CDR3 nucleotide sequence: TGTGCCAGCAGCGTAGTAGGGGCTAACACAGATACGCAGTATTTT. Translating gives CASSVVGANTDTQYF. The full variable domain, completed using reference TRBV9 and TRBJ2-3, is DSGVTQTPKHLITATGQRVTLRCSPRSGDLSVYWYQQSLDQGLQFLIQYYNGEERAKGNILERFSAQQFPDLHSELNLSSLELGDSALYFCASSVVGANTDTQYFGPGTRLTVL.

The V call is TRBV7-9, the J call TRBJ1-4; no reliable D call. The ends were cut back, 4 bases at V and 14 bases at J, with 17 bases in the middle. The CDR3 totals 13 residues. Per the germline V gene, CDR1 is SEHNR and CDR2 is FQNEAQ (reference sequence). The CDR3 protein is CASSWTGSRGLFF. The CDR3, as DNA: TGTGCCAGCAGCTGGACCGGTTCAAGAGGGCTGTTTTTT.

J is TRBJ1-2 and V is TRBV27, with D unresolved. V was pared by 2 bases and J by 6 bases, with 19 bases between. This CDR3 is built from 16 residues. The germline V gene encodes CDR1 MNHEY and CDR2 SMNVEV (reference sequence). CDR3 DNA: TGTGCCAGCAGTTTAGCACCGGGAACGAGTAGCAATGGCTACACCTTC. It translates to CASSLAPGTSSNGYTF.

The V call is TRBV7-3, the J call TRBJ2-5; 9 nucleotides match TRBD2. Germline V lookup: CDR1 SGHTA, CDR2 FQGTGA. The CDR3 spans 15 residues. The ends lost 2 bases at V and 4 bases at J; junction bases unmatched: 5. The CDR3: CASSLSGTSRETQYF. As DNA, the CDR3 is TGTGCCAGCAGCTTATCCGGGACTAGCAGAGAGACCCAGTACTTC.

The rearrangement links TRBV19 to TRBJ2-3; D is uncertain. CDR1 and CDR2 from the germline V gene are LNHDA and SQIVND (reference sequence). The V end lost 6 bases, the J end lost 2 bases, and 9 bases lay between the germline ends. The CDR3 has 13 residues. The CDR3 DNA is TGTGCCAGTAGCCCACAGAACACAGATACGCAGTATTTT. Protein: CASSPQNTDTQYF.

The chain combines TRBV27 with TRBJ2-7; D might be TRBD2 (5 bases). The CDR3 is made up of 15 amino acids. Trimming took off 1 base at V and 0 bases at J, with 10 bases between the two ends. Per germline, CDR1 MNHEY and CDR2 SMNVEV (reference sequence). Here the CDR3 DNA reads TGTGCCAGCAGTTTATACGGGGTTTCCTCCTACGAGCAGTACTTC. It codes for CASSLYGVSSYEQYF.

The rearrangement uses TRBV27 and TRBJ2-5; 7 bases map to TRBD1. CDR3 length equals 13 residues. Trimming at V came to 4 bases and at J to 7 bases, leaving 6 bases not matched to a gene. Germline V gene lookup returns CDR1 MNHEY and CDR2 SMNVEV (reference sequence). CDR3 in amino acids: CASSSTGVRTQYF. The CDR3 region has the DNA TGTGCCAGCAGTTCTACAGGGGTGAGGACCCAGTACTTC.

CDR3 nucleotides: TGTGCCAGCATTCGATGGGGGCTAGCGGGGGGCTCATACAATGAGCAGTTCTTC. As protein: CASIRWGLAGGSYNEQFF. This chain joins TRBV5-6 and TRBJ2-1; TRBD2 matches 11 bases. The germline V gene has CDR1 SGHDT and CDR2 YYEEEE. Trimming took 6 bases from V and 4 from J; bases not matched to a gene: 15. There are 18 residues in the CDR3.

For this clone: A junction end diverges from the germline sequence, so it may reflect a read error. The chain uses TRBV6-4 and TRBJ1-6; maybe TRBD1 (5 bases). This CDR3 contains 16 residues. Germline lookup yields CDR1 MRHNA and CDR2 SNTAGT. The CDR3 here is CASSYSTLGGNSPLHF. The CDR3 DNA reads TGTGCCAGCAGTTACTCGACGTTGGGGGGTAATTCACCCCTCCACTTT.

The chain is built from TRBV27 and TRBJ1-6, with D possibly being TRBD1 (5 bases). Per germline, CDR1 MNHEY and CDR2 SMNVEV (reference sequence). The CDR3 contains 15 residues. The V gene lost 2 bases and the J gene lost 10 bases, with 15 bases spanning the gap. This CDR3 reads CASSLGSRGKSPLHF. The CDR3 DNA follows: TGTGCCAGCAGTTTAGGGTCTCGGGGGAAATCACCCCTCCACTTT.